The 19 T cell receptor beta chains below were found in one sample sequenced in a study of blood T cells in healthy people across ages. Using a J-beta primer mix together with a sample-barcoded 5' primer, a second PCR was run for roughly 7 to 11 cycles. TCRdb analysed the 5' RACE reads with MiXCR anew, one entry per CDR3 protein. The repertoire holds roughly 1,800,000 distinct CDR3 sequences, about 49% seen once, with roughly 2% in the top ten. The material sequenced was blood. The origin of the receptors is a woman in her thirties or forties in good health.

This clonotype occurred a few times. This CDR3 reads CASSFAGAGVNEQFF. CDR3 sequence (DNA): TGTGCCAGCAGCTTCGCCGGGGCCGGTGTTAATGAGCAGTTCTTC. The gene calls are TRBV7-8 and TRBJ2-1; perhaps D is TRBD1 or TRBD2 (5 bases each). The CDR3 is made up of 15 amino acids. Trimming shortened V by 3 bases and J by 7 bases, and 16 bases separated the two germline ends. Germline V gives CDR1 SGHVS, CDR2 FQNEAQ.

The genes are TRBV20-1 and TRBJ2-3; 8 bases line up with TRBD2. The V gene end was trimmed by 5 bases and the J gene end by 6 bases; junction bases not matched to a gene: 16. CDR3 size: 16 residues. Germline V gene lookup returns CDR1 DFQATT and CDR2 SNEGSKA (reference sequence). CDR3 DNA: TGCAGTGCTGGTCCTACGGGGGGGCCGTACGCGGATACGCAGTATTTT. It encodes CSAGPTGGPYADTQYF.

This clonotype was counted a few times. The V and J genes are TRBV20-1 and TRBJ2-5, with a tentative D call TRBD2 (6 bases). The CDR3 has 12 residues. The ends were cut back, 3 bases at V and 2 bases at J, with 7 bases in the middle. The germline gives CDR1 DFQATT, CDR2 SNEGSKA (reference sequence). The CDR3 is CSARRDQETQYF. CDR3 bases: TGCAGTGCTAGGCGGGATCAAGAGACCCAGTACTTC.

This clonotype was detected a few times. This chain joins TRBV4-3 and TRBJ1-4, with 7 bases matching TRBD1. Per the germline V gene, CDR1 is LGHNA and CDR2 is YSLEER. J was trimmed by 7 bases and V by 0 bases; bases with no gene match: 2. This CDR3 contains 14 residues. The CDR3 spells CASSQDTGVEKLFF. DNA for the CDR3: TGCGCCAGCAGCCAAGATACAGGGGTTGAAAAACTGTTTTTT.

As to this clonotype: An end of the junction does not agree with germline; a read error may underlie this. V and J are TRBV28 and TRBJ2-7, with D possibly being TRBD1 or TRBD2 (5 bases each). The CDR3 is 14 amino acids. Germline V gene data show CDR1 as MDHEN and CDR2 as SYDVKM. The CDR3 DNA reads TGTGTCAGCAGTTTAGGCCACCCGGGGCTCGAGCAGTACTTC. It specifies CVSSLGHPGLEQYF.

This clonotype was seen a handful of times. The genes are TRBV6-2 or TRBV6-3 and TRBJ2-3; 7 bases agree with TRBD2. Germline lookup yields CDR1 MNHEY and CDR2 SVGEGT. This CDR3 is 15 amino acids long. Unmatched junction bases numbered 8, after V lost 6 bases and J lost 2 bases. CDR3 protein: CASRIAGEPTDTQYF. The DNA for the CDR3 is TGTGCCAGCAGGATTGCGGGGGAGCCCACAGATACGCAGTATTTT.

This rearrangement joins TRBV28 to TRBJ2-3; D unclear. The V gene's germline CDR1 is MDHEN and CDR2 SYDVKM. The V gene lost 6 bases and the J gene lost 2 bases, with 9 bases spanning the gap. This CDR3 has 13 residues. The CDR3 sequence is CASRLTVTDTQYF. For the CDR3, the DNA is TGTGCCAGCAGACTTACAGTCACAGATACGCAGTATTTT.

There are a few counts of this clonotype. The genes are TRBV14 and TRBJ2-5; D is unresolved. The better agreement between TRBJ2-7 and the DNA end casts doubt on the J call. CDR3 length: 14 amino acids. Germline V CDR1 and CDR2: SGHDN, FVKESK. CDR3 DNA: TGTGCCAGCAGCCAATTGTGGTCTACCAGCGAGCAGTACTTC. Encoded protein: CASSQLWSTSEQYF.

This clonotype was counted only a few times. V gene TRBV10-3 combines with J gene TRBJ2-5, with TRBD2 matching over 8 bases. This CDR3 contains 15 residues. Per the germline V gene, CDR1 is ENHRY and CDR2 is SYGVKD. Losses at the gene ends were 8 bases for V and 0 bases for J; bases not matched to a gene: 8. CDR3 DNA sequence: TGTGCCATCGGGAGCGGGGGCCGAAACCAAGAGACCCAGTACTTC. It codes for CAIGSGGRNQETQYF.

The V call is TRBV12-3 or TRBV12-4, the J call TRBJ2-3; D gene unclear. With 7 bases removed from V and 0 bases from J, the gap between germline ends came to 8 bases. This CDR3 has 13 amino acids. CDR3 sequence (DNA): TGTGCCAGCACCAGCCACAGCACAGATACGCAGTATTTT. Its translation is CASTSHSTDTQYF.

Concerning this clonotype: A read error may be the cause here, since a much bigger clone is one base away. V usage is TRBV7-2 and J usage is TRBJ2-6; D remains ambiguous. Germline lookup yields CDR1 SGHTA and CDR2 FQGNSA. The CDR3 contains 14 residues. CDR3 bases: TGTGCCGGCAGCTTAGGGACTGGGGCCAACGTCCTGACTTTC. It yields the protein CAGSLGTGANVLTF.

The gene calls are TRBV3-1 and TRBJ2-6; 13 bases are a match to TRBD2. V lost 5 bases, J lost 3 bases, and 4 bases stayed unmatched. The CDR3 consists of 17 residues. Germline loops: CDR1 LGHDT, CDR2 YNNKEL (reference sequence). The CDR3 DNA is TGTGCCAGCAGCTACGGACTAGCGGGGGATGGGGCCAACGTCCTGACTTTC. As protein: CASSYGLAGDGANVLTF. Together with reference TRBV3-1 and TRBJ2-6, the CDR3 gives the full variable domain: DTAVSQTPKYLVTQMGNDKSIKCEQNLGHDTMYWYKQDSKKFLKIMFSYNNKELIINETVPNRFSPKSPDKAHLNLHINSLELGDSAVYFCASSYGLAGDGANVLTFGAGSRLTVL.

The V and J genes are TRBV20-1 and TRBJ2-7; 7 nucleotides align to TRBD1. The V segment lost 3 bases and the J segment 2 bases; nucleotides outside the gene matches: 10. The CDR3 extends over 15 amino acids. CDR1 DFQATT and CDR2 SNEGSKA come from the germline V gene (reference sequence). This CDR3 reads CSASPPLTGTYEQYF. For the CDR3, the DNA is TGCAGTGCTAGCCCCCCCTTGACAGGGACCTACGAGCAGTACTTC.

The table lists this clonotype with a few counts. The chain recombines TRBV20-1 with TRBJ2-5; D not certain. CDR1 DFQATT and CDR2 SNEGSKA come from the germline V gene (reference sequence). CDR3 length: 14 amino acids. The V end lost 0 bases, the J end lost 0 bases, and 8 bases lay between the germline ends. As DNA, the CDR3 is TGCAGTGCTAGAGAGCTGAAATACCAAGAGACCCAGTACTTC. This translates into CSARELKYQETQYF.

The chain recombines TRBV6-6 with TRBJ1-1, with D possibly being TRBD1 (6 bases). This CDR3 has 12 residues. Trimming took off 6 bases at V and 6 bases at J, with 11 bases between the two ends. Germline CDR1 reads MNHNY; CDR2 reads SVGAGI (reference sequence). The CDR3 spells CASREGDAEAFF. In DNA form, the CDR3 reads TGTGCCAGCAGGGAGGGGGACGCTGAAGCTTTCTTT.

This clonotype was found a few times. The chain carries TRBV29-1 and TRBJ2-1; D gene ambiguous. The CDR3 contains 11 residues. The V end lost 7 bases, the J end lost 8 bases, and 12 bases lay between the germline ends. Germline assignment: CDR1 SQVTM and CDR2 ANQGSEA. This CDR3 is CSAHIGHEQFF. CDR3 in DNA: TGCAGCGCTCACATAGGACATGAGCAGTTCTTC.

The CDR3 here is CASSFISTRGYTF. DNA for the CDR3: TGTGCCAGCAGCTTTATCAGTACCCGGGGCTACACCTTC. The chain carries TRBV5-6 and TRBJ1-2; D gene uncertain. V was cut by 2 bases and J by 8 bases, with 13 bases left in between. This CDR3 is 13 amino acids long. Germline V gene lookup returns CDR1 SGHDT and CDR2 YYEEEE.

DNA of the CDR3: TGTGCCAGCAGTCCCCGGACAGACCTAGCGGGGTTTTACAATGAGCAGTTCTTC. It yields the protein CASSPRTDLAGFYNEQFF. This chain links TRBV28 with TRBJ2-1; 9 bases fit TRBD2. V shed 5 bases and J 4 bases; nucleotides not matched to a gene: 15. This CDR3 comprises 18 residues. Germline values: CDR1 MDHEN, CDR2 SYDVKM.

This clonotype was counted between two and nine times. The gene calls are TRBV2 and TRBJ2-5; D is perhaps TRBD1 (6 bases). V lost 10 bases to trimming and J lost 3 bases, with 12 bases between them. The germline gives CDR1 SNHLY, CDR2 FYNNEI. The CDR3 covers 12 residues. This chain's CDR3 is CAIRQVEETQYF. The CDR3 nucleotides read TGTGCCATACGACAGGTCGAAGAGACCCAGTACTTC.